The rows below give T cell receptor beta chains drawn from one sample of a study of radiotherapy plus CTLA-4 blockade in lung cancer. This table comes from immunoSEQ multiplex PCR, and its TCRdb copy is limited to in-frame clones, with some not included. The data show some 94,000 clones, about four fifths seen once. Sample: peripheral blood, taken from a patient treated with radiotherapy plus ipilimumab. All receptors come from a human donor with non-small cell lung cancer that progressed on radiotherapy plus ipilimumab. Each CDR3 is given with its conserved first and last residue. Each record gives: CDR3 protein, CDR3 DNA, V gene, clone size, D gene, J gene. The D gene is left open where the match is weak. Where a row states a size, it is once, few, many or the class of an expanded clone; other rows omit it.

CDR3: CASRPHEGSYGYTF
DNA: TGTGCCAGCAGGCCCCATGAGGGCAGCTATGGCTACACCTTC
V: TRBV28
size: NA
D: NA
J: TRBJ1-2

CDR3: CASSYRDYYNEQFF
DNA: TGTGCCAGCAGCTATCGGGACTACTACAATGAGCAGTTCTTC
V: TRBV14
size: NA
D: TRBD2
J: TRBJ2-1

CDR3: CASSITRTWLEQYF
DNA: TGTGCCAGCAGTATAACTAGAACTTGGTTGGAGCAGTACTTC
V: TRBV6-1
size: NA
D: NA
J: TRBJ2-5

CDR3: CASSRGQGYSQPQHF
DNA: TGTGCCAGTAGCCGGGGACAGGGATATAGTCAGCCCCAGCATTTT
V: TRBV19
size: NA
D: TRBD1
J: TRBJ1-5

CDR3: CASGRVSQPQHF
DNA: TGCGCCAGCGGCCGAGTGTCGCAGCCCCAGCATTTT
V: TRBV23-1
size: NA
D: NA
J: TRBJ1-5

CDR3: CASSPRQGYTGELFF
DNA: TGTGCCAGCAGCCCCAGACAGGGTTACACCGGGGAGCTGTTTTTT
V: TRBV5-4
size: NA
D: TRBD1
J: TRBJ2-2

CDR3: CASSVGTSGSTDTQYF
DNA: TGTGCCAGCAGCGTAGGCACTAGCGGTTCCACAGATACGCAGTATTTT
V: TRBV9
size: once
D: TRBD2
J: TRBJ2-3

CDR3: CASSLWVGAVETQYF
DNA: TGTGCCAGCAGCTTATGGGTGGGAGCGGTAGAGACCCAGTACTTC
V: TRBV7-2
size: NA
D: NA
J: TRBJ2-5

CDR3: CASSESGGRGKETQYF
DNA: TGCGCCAGCAGTGAGTCGGGCGGGAGAGGAAAAGAGACCCAGTACTTC
V: TRBV10-2
size: NA
D: TRBD2
J: TRBJ2-5

CDR3: CALRGGANVLTF
DNA: TGTGCCCTCCGGGGGGGGGCCAACGTCCTGACTTTC
V: TRBV6-1
size: NA
D: NA
J: TRBJ2-6

CDR3: CASSFGRGGQYF
DNA: TGTGCCAGCAGCTTCGGCAGGGGAGGCCAGTATTTT
V: TRBV7-3
size: few
D: NA
J: TRBJ2-3

CDR3: CASSVRQSTYEQYF
DNA: TGTGCCAGCAGTGTGAGACAGTCTACCTACGAGCAGTACTTC
V: TRBV2
size: NA
D: NA
J: TRBJ2-7

CDR3: CASSSLTGDAYNEQFF
DNA: TGTGCCAGCAGCTCCTTGACAGGCGATGCTTACAATGAGCAGTTCTTC
V: TRBV7-9
size: NA
D: NA
J: TRBJ2-1

CDR3: CASSLDILNTEAFF
DNA: TGTGCCAGCAGCTTAGATATTCTGAACACTGAAGCTTTCTTT
V: TRBV11-2
size: NA
D: NA
J: TRBJ1-1

CDR3: CASSEQGIRQPQHF
DNA: TGTGCCAGCAGTGAACAGGGGATACGCCAGCCCCAGCATTTT
V: TRBV2
size: NA
D: NA
J: TRBJ1-5

CDR3: CASSVGAGAKETQYF
DNA: TGTGCCAGCAGCGTAGGTGCGGGGGCGAAGGAGACCCAGTACTTC
V: TRBV9
size: NA
D: NA
J: TRBJ2-5

CDR3: CASSTIGLAVFSEQFF
DNA: TGTGCCAGCAGCACCATTGGACTAGCCGTATTTAGTGAGCAGTTCTTC
V: TRBV11-2
size: NA
D: TRBD2
J: TRBJ2-1

CDR3: CASSSQGVRTGTQYF
DNA: TGTGCCAGCAGTTCCCAGGGGGTTAGAACTGGAACGCAGTATTTT
V: TRBV27
size: NA
D: TRBD1
J: TRBJ2-3

CDR3: CATGRGGTGELFF
DNA: TGTGCCACCGGGCGGGGAGGAACCGGGGAGCTGTTTTTT
V: TRBV15
size: NA
D: NA
J: TRBJ2-2

CDR3: CASRETLGTEYNEKLFF
DNA: TGTGCCAGCAGGGAAACCCTCGGGACAGAATATAATGAAAAACTGTTTTTT
V: TRBV28
size: NA
D: TRBD1
J: TRBJ1-4

CDR3: CASSPGNEQFF
DNA: TGTGCCAGCAGTCCGGGCAATGAGCAGTTCTTC
V: TRBV27
size: NA
D: NA
J: TRBJ2-1

CDR3: CASSAGLAGPTEQYF
DNA: TGTGCCAGCAGCGCGGGACTAGCGGGCCCCACGGAGCAGTACTTC
V: TRBV5-4
size: NA
D: TRBD2
J: TRBJ2-7

CDR3: CASSRDRTNEKLFF
DNA: TGCGCCAGCAGTCGGGACAGAACTAATGAAAAACTGTTTTTT
V: TRBV10-1
size: NA
D: TRBD1
J: TRBJ1-4

CDR3: CASSSMGSGNTIYF
DNA: TGTGCCAGCAGCTCCATGGGGTCTGGAAACACCATATATTTT
V: TRBV27
size: NA
D: NA
J: TRBJ1-3

CDR3: CASSSGSGRARETQYF
DNA: TGTGCCAGCAGCTCAGGTAGCGGGAGGGCCCGTGAGACCCAGTACTTC
V: TRBV5-4
size: NA
D: TRBD2
J: TRBJ2-5

CDR3: CASMKGSSGANVLTF
DNA: TGTGCCAGCATGAAAGGGAGCTCTGGGGCCAACGTCCTGACTTTC
V: TRBV6-1
size: few
D: NA
J: TRBJ2-6

CDR3: CASSQNPGQGLVEETQYF
DNA: TGCGCCAGCAGCCAGAATCCGGGACAGGGTCTAGTAGAAGAGACCCAGTACTTC
V: TRBV5-1
size: NA
D: TRBD1
J: TRBJ2-5